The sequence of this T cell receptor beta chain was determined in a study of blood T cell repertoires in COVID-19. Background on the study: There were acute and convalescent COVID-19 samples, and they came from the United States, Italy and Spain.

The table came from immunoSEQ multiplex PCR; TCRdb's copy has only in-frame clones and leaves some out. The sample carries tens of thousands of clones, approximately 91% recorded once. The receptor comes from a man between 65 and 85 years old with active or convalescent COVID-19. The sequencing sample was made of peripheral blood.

The CDR3 sequence: CASSEVGAATYEQYF. The CDR3 DNA sequence: TGCGCCAGCAGTGAGGTAGGGGCGGCTACCTACGAGCAGTACTTC. V usage is TRBV5-1 and J usage is TRBJ2-7; a weak D match, TRBD1 (5 bases). The CDR3 extends over 15 amino acids. Trimming left V 5 bases short and J 2 bases short, with 17 bases between. Germline CDR1 reads SGHRS; CDR2 reads YFSETQ.